The 17 T cell receptor beta chains reported below all come from one sample, sequenced in a study of T cell repertoires in ileal Crohn's disease. Profiling relied on immunoSEQ multiplex PCR, and the TCRdb table lists in-frame clones only, not all of them. In the table there are about 15,000 clones, around 80% of which are singletons. Sequencing used ileal tissue. These receptors came from an adult with Crohn's disease.

This chain links TRBV4-2 with TRBJ1-4; D is possibly TRBD1 (5 bases). CDR1 LGHNA and CDR2 YNFKEQ come from the germline V gene. V was clipped by 4 bases and J by 3 bases, with 15 bases between them. CDR3 length: 16 residues. CDR3 DNA: TGTGCCAGCAGCCGGGGGGAAGGCGGGTCTAATGAAAAACTGTTTTTT. Translated: CASSRGEGGSNEKLFF.

The chain recombines TRBV30 with TRBJ2-1; 11 nucleotides agree with TRBD2. Germline assignment: CDR1 GTSNPN and CDR2 SVGIG (reference sequence). The length of the CDR3 is 14 residues. With V trimmed by 4 bases and J by 9 bases, 8 bases remained unmatched. In nucleotides, the CDR3 is TGTGCCTGGAATAGCGGGAGGGCCGCGGGTGAGCAGTTCTTC. Its protein is CAWNSGRAAGEQFF.

This clone appeared a few times. The DNA of the CDR3 is TGTGCCAGCAGCTTCGGAGTCACCTACGAGCAGTACTTC. Translation: CASSFGVTYEQYF. V usage is TRBV11-1 and J usage is TRBJ2-7; D remains unclear. The V end lost 3 bases, the J end lost 2 bases, and 8 bases lay between the germline ends. Germline V gene sequence: CDR1 SGHAT, CDR2 FQDESV (reference sequence). This CDR3 spans 13 amino acids.

The chain uses TRBV29-1 and TRBJ1-1; possible D gene TRBD1, 6 bases. V dropped 6 bases and J dropped 5 bases, with 13 bases sitting between them. Germline assignment: CDR1 SQVTM and CDR2 ANQGSEA. CDR3 length: 12 residues. The CDR3 nucleotides are TGCAGCGTGAGTAGGGGGGGGACTGAAGCTTTCTTT. It translates to CSVSRGGTEAFF.

This clone was detected only a few times. The J gene is TRBJ2-7, the V gene TRBV27; weak D call: TRBD1 (6 bases). There are 13 residues in the CDR3. V lost 5 bases, J lost 3 bases, and 11 bases lay in between. Germline CDR1 MNHEY, CDR2 SMNVEV (reference sequence). CDR3 DNA sequence: TGTGCCAGCAGTCCAACAGGGAACTACGAGCAGTACTTC. This translates into CASSPTGNYEQYF.

This clone was seen a few times. The J gene is TRBJ1-6, the V gene TRBV6-5; 10 bases map to TRBD1. From germline, CDR1 is MNHEY and CDR2 SVGAGI. The CDR3 has 15 residues. V gave up 6 bases and J gave up 9 bases; unmatched junction bases: 8. CDR3 sequence reads: CASRSTDRGLSPLHF. For the CDR3, the DNA is TGTGCCAGCAGATCCACCGACAGGGGGCTTTCACCCCTCCACTTT.

The J gene is TRBJ1-3, the V gene TRBV7-3, with TRBD1 matching 9 bases. Germline trimming cut 5 bases from V and 1 base from J; bases unmatched to any gene: 3. In germline, CDR1 is SGHTA, CDR2 FQGTGA. CDR3 length: 15 amino acids. The CDR3 coding sequence is TGTGCCAGCAGCCCGACAGGGGGATCTGGAAACACCATATATTTT. It translates to CASSPTGGSGNTIYF.

The chain is built from TRBV4-1 and TRBJ2-7; TRBD1 is a possible D gene (6 bases). Germline V CDR1 and CDR2: MGHRA, YSYEKL. The CDR3 is 14 amino acids. Trimming took 5 bases from V and 3 from J, leaving 14 bases between them. CDR3 bases: TGCGCCAGCAGCTACCAGGGACAAGGCTACGAGCAGTACTTC. It is translated as CASSYQGQGYEQYF.

The chain employs TRBV6-5 and TRBJ1-6; 7 bases are shared with TRBD1. This CDR3 is 14 amino acids long. J was trimmed by 6 bases and V by 2 bases; bases with no gene match: 1. Germline loops: CDR1 MNHEY, CDR2 SVGAGI. The CDR3 coding sequence is TGTGCCAGCAGTTACAGGGACAGTAATTCACCCCTCCACTTT. Amino acid sequence: CASSYRDSNSPLHF.

V and J are TRBV30 and TRBJ2-7; 11 bases fit TRBD1. Trimming cost V 0 bases and J 2 bases; bases outside gene matches: 0. The CDR3 runs 14 residues. Germline V gene sequence: CDR1 GTSNPN, CDR2 SVGIG (reference sequence). The CDR3: CAWSVGQGAYEQYF. The CDR3 DNA reads TGTGCCTGGAGTGTGGGACAGGGGGCCTACGAGCAGTACTTC.

The rearrangement links TRBV5-6 to TRBJ2-7; 7 nucleotides match TRBD2. CDR3 length equals 15 residues. Germline CDR1 reads SGHDT; CDR2 reads YYEEEE. V was pared by 5 bases and J by 4 bases, with 12 bases of the junction left unmatched. The CDR3 region has the DNA TGTGCCAGCAGTGTGCGCCTAGCGGCGAGTTACGAGCAGTACTTC. This translates into CASSVRLAASYEQYF.

This chain connects TRBV30 to TRBJ2-1; 10 nucleotides agree with TRBD2. Per germline, CDR1 GTSNPN and CDR2 SVGIG (reference sequence). V lost 3 bases to trimming and J lost 2 bases; unmatched junction nucleotides: 4. This CDR3 is built from 15 residues. The CDR3 DNA sequence: TGTGCCTGGAGGCCAAGCGGGGGGGCCTACAATGAGCAGTTCTTC. Encoded protein: CAWRPSGGAYNEQFF.

This rearrangement joins TRBV2 to TRBJ2-2, with D unresolved. Looked up from germline, CDR1 is SNHLY and CDR2 is FYNNEI. Trimming left V 6 bases short and J 3 bases short, with 5 bases between. This CDR3 has 12 residues. This chain's CDR3 is CASSPDTGELFF. CDR3 bases: TGTGCCAGCAGCCCGGACACCGGGGAGCTGTTTTTT.

V gene TRBV29-1 combines with J gene TRBJ2-5; 9 bases line up with TRBD2. This CDR3 has 13 amino acids. The germline V gene has CDR1 SQVTM and CDR2 ANQGSEA. Trimming cost V 4 bases and J 5 bases; bases outside gene matches: 5. The DNA for the CDR3 is TGCAGCGTTGGAGTAGCGGGAGTGGAGACCCAGTACTTC. Encoded protein: CSVGVAGVETQYF.

This clone was found a few times. The chain links TRBV15 to TRBJ2-7; 9 positions agree with TRBD1. CDR3 size: 16 residues. With V trimmed by 0 bases and J by 0 bases, 3 bases remained unmatched. CDR1 and CDR2 (germline): LNHNV, YYDKDF (reference sequence). In DNA, the CDR3 is TGTGCCACCAGCAGAGAACCGACAGGGGGCTCCTACGAGCAGTACTTC. Translation gives CATSREPTGGSYEQYF.

The chain employs TRBV19 and TRBJ2-1; 10 nucleotides agree with TRBD1. CDR3 length equals 15 residues. Trimming cost V 4 bases and J 9 bases; bases outside gene matches: 9. CDR1 and CDR2 from the germline V gene are LNHDA and SQIVND (reference sequence). The CDR3, as DNA: TGTGCCAGTAGTAAAGGACAGGGGGGGATAAGTGAGCAGTTCTTC. Its translation: CASSKGQGGISEQFF.

This clone was seen a single time. J is TRBJ1-6 and V is TRBV11-2; D is possibly TRBD1 (5 bases). CDR3 length equals 15 residues. Germline V gene sequence: CDR1 SGHAT, CDR2 FQNNGV. V shed 0 bases and J shed 9 bases, with 12 bases lying between them. The CDR3: CASSLDPGVSSPLHF. DNA for the CDR3: TGTGCCAGCAGCTTAGATCCGGGGGTTAGTTCACCCCTCCACTTT.